The clone carrying this T cell receptor (beta chain) was observed a handful of times. The sample comes from a study of OX40 agonist ivuxolimab in advanced cancers. CDR3 size: 12 residues. Germline-derived CDR1 and CDR2 are MNHEY and SMNVEV (reference sequence). V lost 11 bases and J lost 5, with 15 bases in between. Clones were read by immunoSEQ multiplex PCR, and TCRdb kept only the in-frame ones, dropping some. The data contain 6,500 to 9,000 clones, approximately 71% of them singletons. The origin of this receptor is an adult with an advanced solid tumor such as melanoma, head and neck, liver or kidney cancer. V usage is TRBV27 and J usage is TRBJ1-2; D is undetermined. This sample comprised CD4+ or CD8+ T cells sorted from blood, obtained in a trial of the OX40 agonist ivuxolimab. CDR3 DNA: TGTGCCGTAAAAACAAGCAAATATGGCTACACCTTC. Translation gives CAVKTSKYGYTF.